This TCR beta chain appears in the sequencing data of a study of naive and memory T cell subsets. Separate alpha and beta amplification began at the second PCR step. An equimolar mix of two oligonucleotides served as the beta constant-region primer for TRBC1 and TRBC2. Ligated cDNA was amplified by four rounds of PCR with nested alpha and beta constant-region primers and SP2. TCRdb used MiXCR to reprocess the UMI-ligation and nested PCR reads, holding one entry per CDR3 protein. Of about 99,000 distinct CDR3 sequences detected, more than 14% appear once; the ten largest clones hold about 3%. Study outcomes and limitations: Naive and memory subsets had different power law exponents for TCR abundance. A few larger clonotypes appeared in naive repertoires, especially CD8, possibly memory cells re-expressing CD45RA.

CDR1 DFQATT and CDR2 SNEGSKA come from the germline V gene (reference sequence). V was cut by 4 bases and J by 6 bases, with 13 bases left in between. This CDR3 region has 13 residues. This clonotype was seen repeatedly, ten times or more. The antigen is not known. Sequenced: naive CD8+ T cells from blood. The V gene is TRBV20-1, the J gene TRBJ2-1; possible D gene TRBD1, 5 bases. The clonotype comes from a human donor in good health. CDR3 amino acids: CSANGYDSNEQFF. CDR3 coding DNA: TGCAGTGCTAACGGGTATGACAGCAATGAGCAGTTCTTC.